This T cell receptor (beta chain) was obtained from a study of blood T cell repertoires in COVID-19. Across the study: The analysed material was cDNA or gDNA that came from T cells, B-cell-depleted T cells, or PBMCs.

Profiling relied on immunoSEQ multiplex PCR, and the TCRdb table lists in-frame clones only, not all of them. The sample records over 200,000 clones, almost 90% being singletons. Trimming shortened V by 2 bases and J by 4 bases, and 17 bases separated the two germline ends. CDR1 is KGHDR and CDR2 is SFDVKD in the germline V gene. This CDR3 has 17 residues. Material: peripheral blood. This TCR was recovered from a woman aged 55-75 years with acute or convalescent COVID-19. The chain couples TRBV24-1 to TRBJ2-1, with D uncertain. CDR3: CATSDSGSGQLYNEQFF. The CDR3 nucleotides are TGTGCCACCAGTGATTCTGGCTCTGGGCAGCTATACAATGAGCAGTTCTTC.